This passage covers 24 T cell receptor beta chains from one sample sequenced in a study of blood T cell repertoires in COVID-19. This table comes from immunoSEQ multiplex PCR, and its TCRdb copy is limited to in-frame clones, with some not included. The sample gives over 150,000 clones, roughly 84% of which show up once; 9.5% to 13% is in the top ten. The specimen was peripheral blood. These receptors were taken from a woman aged 55-70 years with COVID-19, enrolled during active disease.

The rearrangement links TRBV7-9 to TRBJ1-1, with 10 bases matching TRBD1. The CDR3 extends over 16 amino acids. Germline lookup yields CDR1 SEHNR and CDR2 FQNEAQ (reference sequence). The V segment lost 6 bases and the J segment 3 bases; nucleotides outside the gene matches: 10. The CDR3 region is CASSLYTGTGDTEAFF. In DNA, the CDR3 is TGTGCCAGCAGTCTATACACCGGGACAGGGGACACTGAAGCTTTCTTT.

V and J are TRBV29-1 and TRBJ1-2; TRBD1 aligns across 9 bases. V lost 3 bases, J lost 8 bases, and 10 bases stayed unmatched. This CDR3 is built from 14 residues. Germline V CDR1 and CDR2: SQVTM, ANQGSEA. The CDR3 protein is CSVDPGQGAQGYTF. In nucleotides, the CDR3 is TGCAGCGTTGACCCGGGACAGGGAGCCCAAGGCTACACCTTC.

The J gene is TRBJ1-3, the V gene TRBV6-5; TRBD1 aligns across 7 bases. The CDR3 spans 15 residues. The V segment lost 11 bases and the J segment 4 bases; nucleotides outside the gene matches: 14. Germline-derived CDR1 and CDR2 are MNHEY and SVGAGI. The CDR3 region is CAVQRTGQLGNTIYF. In DNA form, the CDR3 reads TGTGCCGTACAGAGAACGGGACAGTTAGGAAACACCATATATTTT.

This clone was counted a few times. This CDR3 reads CASSRPRSTGLAGGPGELFF. DNA of the CDR3: TGTGCCAGCAGCCGCCCAAGGTCGACCGGACTAGCGGGGGGCCCCGGGGAGCTGTTTTTT. The rearrangement links TRBV9 to TRBJ2-2; 14 nucleotides align to TRBD2. Germline V gene sequence: CDR1 SGDLS, CDR2 YYNGEE. Losses at the gene ends were 4 bases for V and 6 bases for J; bases not matched to a gene: 17. This CDR3 contains 20 residues.

This clone was seen only once. V gene TRBV5-1 combines with J gene TRBJ2-3; tentative D call: TRBD2 (6 bases). Germline V gives CDR1 SGHRS, CDR2 YFSETQ. The CDR3 is 15 amino acids. V lost 4 bases and J 0 bases, leaving 12 bases between the germline ends. The chain's CDR3 is CASSPQAGSTDTQYF. In DNA form, the CDR3 reads TGCGCCAGCAGCCCCCAAGCGGGTAGCACAGATACGCAGTATTTT. The variable domain in full, completed from reference TRBV5-1 and TRBJ2-3, reads KAGVTQTPRYLIKTRGQQVTLSCSPISGHRSVSWYQQTPGQGLQFLFEYFSETQRNKGNFPGRFSGRQFSNSRSEMNVSTLELGDSALYLCASSPQAGSTDTQYFGPGTRLTVL.

A word on this clone: The germline gene is not matched at one end of the junction; a read error may be the cause. CDR3 amino acids: CASSLTPVNSALHF. CDR3 DNA sequence: TGTGCCAGCAGCTTAACGCCCGTCAATTCAGCCCTCCACTTT. The J gene is TRBJ1-6, the V gene TRBV7-3; unclear D gene. This CDR3 has 14 amino acids. The germline V gene has CDR1 SGHTA and CDR2 FQGTGA.

The V and J genes are TRBV10-2 and TRBJ2-3, with D perhaps TRBD2 (6 bases). Looked up from germline, CDR1 is WSHSY and CDR2 is SAAADI. The CDR3 length is 17 residues. V was cut by 4 bases and J by 2 bases, with 19 bases left in between. The CDR3, as DNA: TGCGCCAGCAGTGTACCGCGGGGCCCCTCTATCACAGATACGCAGTATTTT. Translating it yields CASSVPRGPSITDTQYF.

The chain is built from TRBV6-1 and TRBJ1-3; D remains ambiguous. Deletions cut 6 bases from V and 4 bases from J, with 13 bases between. CDR1 and CDR2 from the germline V gene are MNHNS and SASEGT. The CDR3 is made up of 14 amino acids. CDR3 DNA: TGTGCCAGCAGGCCACTCGGGGAGGGAAACACCATATATTTT. Protein sequence: CASRPLGEGNTIYF.

V gene TRBV4-1 combines with J gene TRBJ1-2, with TRBD1 identical over 9 bases. Germline values: CDR1 MGHRA, CDR2 YSYEKL. The CDR3 has 15 residues. V shed 3 bases and J 2 bases; nucleotides not matched to a gene: 4. The CDR3 is CASSQGTGTNYGYTF. The CDR3, as DNA: TGCGCCAGCAGCCAGGGGACAGGGACCAACTATGGCTACACCTTC.

J is TRBJ1-1 and V is TRBV29-1; the D is unclear. Germline CDR1 and CDR2: SQVTM and ANQGSEA. The CDR3 is 12 residues long. The V end lost 6 bases, the J end lost 4 bases, and 12 bases lay between the germline ends. The CDR3 DNA follows: TGCAGCGTACGAGGGCGAGGCACTGAAGCTTTCTTT. It translates to CSVRGRGTEAFF.

The chain joins TRBV3-1 (or the pseudogene TRBV3-2) to TRBJ2-1; D gene unclear. The length of the CDR3 is 15 residues. Deletions cut 0 bases from V and 3 bases from J, with 9 bases between. Germline lookup yields CDR1 LGHDT and CDR2 YNNKEL (reference sequence). The CDR3 reads CASSQEGPIYNEQFF. DNA for the CDR3: TGTGCCAGCAGCCAAGAGGGCCCCATCTACAATGAGCAGTTCTTC.

The chain has TRBV5-1 and TRBJ2-7, with 7 positions matching TRBD2. J lost 0 bases, V lost 0 bases, and 3 bases had no gene match. Germline CDR1 and CDR2: SGHRS and YFSETQ. The CDR3 extends over 15 amino acids. DNA of the CDR3: TGCGCCAGCAGCTTGGGTGGCGGGAGCTCCTACGAGCAGTACTTC. This translates into CASSLGGGSSYEQYF.

V is TRBV27 and J is TRBJ2-2, with D possibly TRBD1 on 5 matching bases. The germline V gene encodes CDR1 MNHEY and CDR2 SMNVEV (reference sequence). This CDR3 has 12 residues. The germline V and J ends were trimmed by 8 bases and 4 bases, with 8 bases remaining between them. CDR3 bases: TGTGCCAGCCGACAGCTCACCGGGGAGCTGTTTTTT. Encoded protein: CASRQLTGELFF.

This CDR3 reads CASSQDRGSYGYTF. CDR3 DNA: TGTGCCAGCAGCCAAGATAGAGGGTCCTATGGCTACACCTTC. The V and J genes are TRBV4-2 and TRBJ1-2; no firm D call. Trimming removed 0 bases from V and 4 bases from J, with 9 bases in between. The CDR3 spans 14 residues. Germline CDR1 reads LGHNA; CDR2 reads YNFKEQ.

A note on this clone: Other DNA sequences within the sample encode an identical CDR3. The gene calls are TRBV19 and TRBJ2-3, with 7 nucleotides matching TRBD1. CDR1 and CDR2 (germline): LNHDA, SQIVND (reference sequence). The CDR3 has 14 amino acids. Trimming at V came to 0 bases and at J to 3 bases, leaving 0 bases not matched to a gene. Written as DNA, the CDR3 is TGTGCCAGTAGTATAGACAGGGGGACAGATACGCAGTATTTT. As protein: CASSIDRGTDTQYF.

The gene calls are TRBV5-6 and TRBJ1-3; D call uncertain. V was cut by 1 base and J by 0 bases, with 8 bases left in between. The CDR3 is 15 amino acids. The germline CDR1 and CDR2 sequences are SGHDT and YYEEEE. The CDR3, as DNA: TGTGCCAGCAGCTTGTCCGGGAGCTCTGGAAACACCATATATTTT. Protein sequence: CASSLSGSSGNTIYF.

The chain joins TRBV5-1 to TRBJ2-7; the match to TRBD1 covers 8 bases. There are 13 residues in the CDR3. V was clipped by 7 bases and J by 7 bases; unmatched bases: 10. Looked up from germline, CDR1 is SGHRS and CDR2 is YFSETQ. The CDR3 sequence is CASLDREAGEQYF. CDR3 DNA: TGCGCCAGCCTGGACAGGGAGGCAGGAGAGCAGTACTTC. Filled out from reference TRBV5-1 and TRBJ2-7, the complete variable domain reads KAGVTQTPRYLIKTRGQQVTLSCSPISGHRSVSWYQQTPGQGLQFLFEYFSETQRNKGNFPGRFSGRQFSNSRSEMNVSTLELGDSALYLCASLDREAGEQYFGPGTRLTVT.

The rearrangement links TRBV18 to TRBJ2-7; TRBD1 agrees at 10 bases. J was trimmed by 3 bases and V by 3 bases; bases with no gene match: 2. This CDR3 contains 14 residues. Per the germline V gene, CDR1 is KGHSH and CDR2 is LQKENI. Here the CDR3 DNA reads TGTGCCAGCTCACCCCGGGACAGGGGCTACGAGCAGTACTTC. This gives the protein CASSPRDRGYEQYF.

This clone was observed a handful of times. This chain joins TRBV25-1 and TRBJ2-2; 14 bases match TRBD2. This CDR3 contains 17 residues. The ends lost 4 bases at V and 3 bases at J; junction bases unmatched: 4. CDR1 and CDR2 from the germline V gene are MGHDK and SYGVNS. The CDR3 region is CASSATGLAGDTGELFF. CDR3 DNA sequence: TGTGCCAGCAGTGCCACGGGACTAGCGGGAGACACCGGGGAGCTGTTTTTT. Full variable domain (rest looked up from reference TRBV25-1 and TRBJ2-2): EADIYQTPRYLVIGTGKKITLECSQTMGHDKMYWYQQDPGMELHLIHYSYGVNSTEKGDLSSESTVSRIRTEHFPLTLESARPSHTSQYLCASSATGLAGDTGELFFGEGSRLTVL.

The chain is built from TRBV3-1 (or the pseudogene TRBV3-2) and TRBJ1-6; TRBD1 agrees at 10 bases. This CDR3 contains 17 residues. Per the germline V gene, CDR1 is LGHDT and CDR2 is YNNKEL (reference sequence). Trimming at V came to 4 bases and at J to 7 bases, leaving 10 bases not matched to a gene. The CDR3 bases are TGTGCCAGCAGCCGGAGAACCGGGACAGGGGAAAATTCACCCCTCCACTTT. Protein sequence: CASSRRTGTGENSPLHF.

The chain employs TRBV6-6 and TRBJ1-6; possible D gene TRBD1, 6 bases. Trimming stripped 6 bases from V and 2 bases from J, with 11 bases between. Germline loops: CDR1 MNHNY, CDR2 SVGAGI (reference sequence). The length of the CDR3 is 15 residues. The CDR3 region is CASRPDRAYNSPLHF. The CDR3 DNA sequence: TGTGCCAGCAGGCCGGACAGAGCCTATAATTCACCCCTCCACTTT.

This rearrangement joins TRBV9 to TRBJ1-2; the D is unclear. CDR3 length: 14 residues. Germline V gene sequence: CDR1 SGDLS, CDR2 YYNGEE. V lost 4 bases and J lost 3, with 13 bases in between. The DNA of the CDR3 is TGTGCCAGCAGCCCTCGGGGAACTGACTATGGCTACACCTTC. Protein sequence: CASSPRGTDYGYTF.

The rearrangement links TRBV7-8 to TRBJ1-6; a possible D gene is TRBD1 (5 bases). Trimming left V 10 bases short and J 0 bases short, with 7 bases between. This CDR3 contains 13 residues. Germline V gives CDR1 SGHVS, CDR2 FQNEAQ. CDR3 loop: CATGGSYNSPLHF. CDR3 in DNA: TGTGCCACCGGGGGCTCCTATAATTCACCCCTCCACTTT. The entire variable domain, with the rest obtained from reference TRBV7-8 and TRBJ1-6, is as follows: GAGVSQSPRYKVAKRGQDVALRCDPISGHVSLFWYQQALGQGPEFLTYFQNEAQLDKSGLPSDRFFAERPEGSVSTLKIQRTQQEDSAVYLCATGGSYNSPLHFGNGTRLTVT.

The sample holds one count of this clone. The V call is TRBV5-1, the J call TRBJ1-4; D may be TRBD1 (5 bases). V was shortened by 3 bases and J by 7 bases, with 16 bases between the two germline ends. The length of the CDR3 is 15 residues. The germline V gene encodes CDR1 SGHRS and CDR2 YFSETQ. CDR3 amino acids: CASSSQGSFGEKLFF. In DNA form, the CDR3 reads TGCGCCAGCAGCTCCCAGGGAAGTTTCGGTGAAAAACTGTTTTTT.